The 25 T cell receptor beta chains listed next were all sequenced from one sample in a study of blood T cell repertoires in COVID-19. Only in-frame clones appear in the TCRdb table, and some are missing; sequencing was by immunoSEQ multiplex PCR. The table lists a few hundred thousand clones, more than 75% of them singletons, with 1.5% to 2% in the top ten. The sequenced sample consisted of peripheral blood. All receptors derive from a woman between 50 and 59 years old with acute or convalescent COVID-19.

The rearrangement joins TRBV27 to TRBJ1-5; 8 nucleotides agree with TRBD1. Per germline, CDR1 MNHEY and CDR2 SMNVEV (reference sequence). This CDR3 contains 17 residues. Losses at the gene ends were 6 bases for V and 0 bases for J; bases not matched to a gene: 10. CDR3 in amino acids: CASRSTGAQYSNQPQHF. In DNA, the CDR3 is TGTGCCAGCAGGTCGACAGGGGCCCAATATAGCAATCAGCCCCAGCATTTT.

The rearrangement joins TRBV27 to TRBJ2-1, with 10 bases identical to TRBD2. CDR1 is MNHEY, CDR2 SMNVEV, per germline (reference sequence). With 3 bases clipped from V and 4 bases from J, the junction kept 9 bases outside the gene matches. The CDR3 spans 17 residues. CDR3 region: CASSFWLAGVQYNEQFF. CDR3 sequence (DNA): TGTGCCAGCAGTTTCTGGCTAGCGGGAGTTCAATACAATGAGCAGTTCTTC.

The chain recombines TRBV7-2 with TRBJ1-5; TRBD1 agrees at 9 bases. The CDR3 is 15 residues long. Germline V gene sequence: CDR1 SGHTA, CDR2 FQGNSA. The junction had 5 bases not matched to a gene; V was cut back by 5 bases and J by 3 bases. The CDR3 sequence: CASSPRTGDNQPQHF. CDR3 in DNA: TGTGCCAGCAGCCCAAGGACAGGGGACAATCAGCCCCAGCATTTT.

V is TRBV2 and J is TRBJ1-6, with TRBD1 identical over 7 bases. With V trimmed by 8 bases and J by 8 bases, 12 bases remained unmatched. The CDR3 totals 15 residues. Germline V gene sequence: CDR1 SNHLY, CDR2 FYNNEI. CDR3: CASHTGASPYSPLHF. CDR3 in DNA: TGTGCCAGCCATACAGGGGCCTCACCTTATTCACCCCTCCACTTT.

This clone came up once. The CDR3 DNA reads TGCAGTGCTAGTCGGCAACAGCATAGCAATCAGCCCCAGCATTTT. Translation: CSASRQQHSNQPQHF. The chain combines TRBV20-1 with TRBJ1-5; unclear D gene. Germline CDR1 reads DFQATT; CDR2 reads SNEGSKA (reference sequence). V shed 3 bases and J shed 0 bases, with 12 bases lying between them. CDR3 length: 15 residues.

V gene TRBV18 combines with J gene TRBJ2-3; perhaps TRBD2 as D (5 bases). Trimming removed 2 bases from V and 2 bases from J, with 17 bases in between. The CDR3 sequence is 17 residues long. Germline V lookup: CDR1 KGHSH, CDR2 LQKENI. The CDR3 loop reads CASSPMDPSGTTDTQYF. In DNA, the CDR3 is TGTGCCAGCTCACCAATGGACCCGAGCGGCACCACAGATACGCAGTATTTT.

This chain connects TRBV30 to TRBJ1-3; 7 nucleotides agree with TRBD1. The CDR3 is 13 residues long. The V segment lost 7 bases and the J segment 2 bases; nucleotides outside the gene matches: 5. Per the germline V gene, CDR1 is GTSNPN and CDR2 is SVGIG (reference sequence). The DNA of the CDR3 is TGTGCCTTACAGGGGAGAACTGGAAACACCATATATTTT. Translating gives CALQGRTGNTIYF.

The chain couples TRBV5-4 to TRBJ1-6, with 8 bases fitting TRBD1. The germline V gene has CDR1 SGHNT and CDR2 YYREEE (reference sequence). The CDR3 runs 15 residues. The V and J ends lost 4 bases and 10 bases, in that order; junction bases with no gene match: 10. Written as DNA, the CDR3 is TGTGCCAGCAGCATAGACAGGGGAGAGGGGTCACCCCTCCACTTT. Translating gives CASSIDRGEGSPLHF.

Here the CDR3 reads CASSRQGADTQYF. In nucleotides, the CDR3 is TGTGCCAGCAGCCGACAGGGAGCAGATACGCAGTATTTT. The chain couples TRBV3-1 (or the pseudogene TRBV3-2) to TRBJ2-3; 7 bases map to TRBD1. Germline CDR1 reads LGHDT; CDR2 reads YNNKEL (reference sequence). This CDR3 spans 13 amino acids. V was pared by 4 bases and J by 4 bases, with 2 bases of the junction left unmatched.

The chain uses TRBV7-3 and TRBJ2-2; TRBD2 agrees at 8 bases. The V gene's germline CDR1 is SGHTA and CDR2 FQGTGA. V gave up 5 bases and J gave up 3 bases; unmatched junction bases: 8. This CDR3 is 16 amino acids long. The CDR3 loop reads CASSPRLAYDTGELFF. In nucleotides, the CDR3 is TGTGCCAGCAGCCCTCGACTAGCGTACGACACCGGGGAGCTGTTTTTT.

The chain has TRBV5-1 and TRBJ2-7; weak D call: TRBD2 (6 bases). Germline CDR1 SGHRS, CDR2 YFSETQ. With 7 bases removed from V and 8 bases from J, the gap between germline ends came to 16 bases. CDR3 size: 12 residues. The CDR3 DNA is TGCGCCAGCGGGGGGACGCTAGAAAAGCAGTACTTC. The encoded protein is CASGGTLEKQYF. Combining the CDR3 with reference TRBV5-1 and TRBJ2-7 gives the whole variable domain KAGVTQTPRYLIKTRGQQVTLSCSPISGHRSVSWYQQTPGQGLQFLFEYFSETQRNKGNFPGRFSGRQFSNSRSEMNVSTLELGDSALYLCASGGTLEKQYFGPGTRLTVT.

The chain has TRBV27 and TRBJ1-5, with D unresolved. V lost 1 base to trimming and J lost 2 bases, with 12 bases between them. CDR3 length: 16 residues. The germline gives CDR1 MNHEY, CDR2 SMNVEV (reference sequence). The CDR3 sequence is CASSLLWGAGNQPQHF. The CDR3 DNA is TGTGCCAGCAGTTTATTATGGGGAGCGGGCAATCAGCCCCAGCATTTT.

CDR3 in amino acids: CASSTTGAGGNTIYF. The CDR3 DNA reads as TGTGCCAGCAGTACGACAGGGGCGGGAGGAAACACCATATATTTT. The V gene is TRBV6-5, the J gene TRBJ1-3; 8 bases are shared with TRBD1. The CDR3 has 15 residues. Germline CDR1 MNHEY, CDR2 SVGAGI. J gave up 4 bases and V 5 bases, and 7 bases lay outside the gene matches.

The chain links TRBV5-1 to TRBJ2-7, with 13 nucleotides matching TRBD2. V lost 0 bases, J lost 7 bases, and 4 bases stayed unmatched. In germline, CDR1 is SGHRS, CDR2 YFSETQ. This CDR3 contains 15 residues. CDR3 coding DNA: TGCGCCAGCAGCTTGGCCGGGACTAGCGGGGAGGAGCAGTACTTC. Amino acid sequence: CASSLAGTSGEEQYF.

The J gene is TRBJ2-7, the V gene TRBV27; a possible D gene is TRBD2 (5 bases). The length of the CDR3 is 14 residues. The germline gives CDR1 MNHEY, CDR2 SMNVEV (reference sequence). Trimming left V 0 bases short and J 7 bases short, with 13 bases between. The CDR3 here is CASSLSGGLGEQYF. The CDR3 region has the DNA TGTGCCAGCAGTTTATCAGGAGGTCTCGGGGAGCAGTACTTC.

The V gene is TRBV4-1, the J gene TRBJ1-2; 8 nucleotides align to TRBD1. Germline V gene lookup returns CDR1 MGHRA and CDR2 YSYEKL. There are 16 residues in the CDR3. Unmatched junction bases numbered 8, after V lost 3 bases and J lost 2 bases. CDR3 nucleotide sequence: TGCGCCAGCAGCCACCCACCCGGACAGGGAAACTATGGCTACACCTTC. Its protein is CASSHPPGQGNYGYTF.

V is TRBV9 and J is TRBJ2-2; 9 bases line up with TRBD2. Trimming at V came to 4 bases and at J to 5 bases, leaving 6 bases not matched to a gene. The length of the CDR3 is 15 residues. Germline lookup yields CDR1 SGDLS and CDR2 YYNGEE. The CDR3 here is CASSFSGGGTGELFF. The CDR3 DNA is TGTGCCAGCAGCTTTAGCGGGGGCGGTACCGGGGAGCTGTTTTTT. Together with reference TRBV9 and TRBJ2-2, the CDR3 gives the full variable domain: DSGVTQTPKHLITATGQRVTLRCSPRSGDLSVYWYQQSLDQGLQFLIQYYNGEERAKGNILERFSAQQFPDLHSELNLSSLELGDSALYFCASSFSGGGTGELFFGEGSRLTVL.

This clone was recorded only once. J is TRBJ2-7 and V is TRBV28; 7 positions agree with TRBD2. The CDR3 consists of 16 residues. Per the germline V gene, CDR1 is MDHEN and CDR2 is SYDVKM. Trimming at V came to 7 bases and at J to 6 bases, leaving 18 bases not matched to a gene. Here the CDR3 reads CASTSPSGTSRPEQYF. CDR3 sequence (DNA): TGTGCCAGCACCTCTCCGAGCGGGACTTCAAGGCCCGAGCAGTACTTC.

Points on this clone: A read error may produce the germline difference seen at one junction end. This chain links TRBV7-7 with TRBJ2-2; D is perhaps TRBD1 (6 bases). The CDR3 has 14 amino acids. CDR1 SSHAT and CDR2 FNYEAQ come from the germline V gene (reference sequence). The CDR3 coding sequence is TGTGCTAGCAGCCCCGACAGGTTGACCGGGGAGCTGTTTTTT. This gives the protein CASSPDRLTGELFF.

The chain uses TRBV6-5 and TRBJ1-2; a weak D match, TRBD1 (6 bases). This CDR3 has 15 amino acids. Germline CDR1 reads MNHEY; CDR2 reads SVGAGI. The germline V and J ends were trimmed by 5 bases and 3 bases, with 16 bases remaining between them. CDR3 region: CASSRPEQGDYGYTF. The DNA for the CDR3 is TGTGCCAGCAGTCGACCGGAACAGGGAGACTATGGCTACACCTTC.

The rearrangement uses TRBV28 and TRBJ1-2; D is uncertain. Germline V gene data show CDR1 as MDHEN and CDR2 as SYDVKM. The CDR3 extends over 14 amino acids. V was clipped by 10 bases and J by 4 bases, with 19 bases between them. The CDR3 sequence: CATGERVASYGYTF. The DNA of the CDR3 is TGTGCCACCGGAGAGCGAGTAGCTAGCTATGGCTACACCTTC.

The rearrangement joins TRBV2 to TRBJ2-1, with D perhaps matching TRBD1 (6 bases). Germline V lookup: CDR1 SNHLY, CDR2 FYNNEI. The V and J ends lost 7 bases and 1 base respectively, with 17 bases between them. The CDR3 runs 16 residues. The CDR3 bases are TGTGCCAGCAACTACCGACAGGTAGGATCCTACAATGAGCAGTTCTTC. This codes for CASNYRQVGSYNEQFF.

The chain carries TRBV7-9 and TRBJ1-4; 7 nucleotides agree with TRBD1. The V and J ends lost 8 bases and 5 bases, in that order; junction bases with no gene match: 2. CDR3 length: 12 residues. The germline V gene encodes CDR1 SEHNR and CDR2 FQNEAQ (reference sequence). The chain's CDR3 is CASQDRNEKLFF. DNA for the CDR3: TGTGCCAGCCAGGACAGGAATGAAAAACTGTTTTTT.

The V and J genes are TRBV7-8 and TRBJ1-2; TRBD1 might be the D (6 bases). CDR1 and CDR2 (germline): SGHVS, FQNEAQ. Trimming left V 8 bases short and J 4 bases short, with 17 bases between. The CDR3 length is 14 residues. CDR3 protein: CASGEPDRSYGYTF. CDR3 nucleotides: TGTGCCAGCGGCGAGCCTGACAGGTCCTATGGCTACACCTTC.

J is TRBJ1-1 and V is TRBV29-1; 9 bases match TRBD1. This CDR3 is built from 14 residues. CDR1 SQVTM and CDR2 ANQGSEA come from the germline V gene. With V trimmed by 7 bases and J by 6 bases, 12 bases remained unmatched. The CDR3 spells CSGLGDRVFSEAFF. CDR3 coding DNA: TGCAGCGGATTGGGGGACAGGGTATTTTCTGAAGCTTTCTTT.